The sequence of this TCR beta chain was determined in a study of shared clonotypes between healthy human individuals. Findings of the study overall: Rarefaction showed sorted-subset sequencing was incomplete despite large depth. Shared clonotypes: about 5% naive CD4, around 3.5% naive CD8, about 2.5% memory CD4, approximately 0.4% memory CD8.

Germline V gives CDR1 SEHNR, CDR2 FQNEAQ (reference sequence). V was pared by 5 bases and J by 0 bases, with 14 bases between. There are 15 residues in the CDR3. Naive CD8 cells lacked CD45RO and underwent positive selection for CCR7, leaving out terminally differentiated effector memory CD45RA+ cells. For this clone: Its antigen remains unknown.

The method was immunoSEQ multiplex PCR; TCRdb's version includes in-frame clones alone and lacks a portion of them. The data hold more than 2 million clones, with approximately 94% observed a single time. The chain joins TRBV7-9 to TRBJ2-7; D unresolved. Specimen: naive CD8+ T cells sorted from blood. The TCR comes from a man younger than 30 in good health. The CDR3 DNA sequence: TGTGCCAGCAGCAGACCACCGCCAAACTCCTACGAGCAGTACTTC. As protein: CASSRPPPNSYEQYF. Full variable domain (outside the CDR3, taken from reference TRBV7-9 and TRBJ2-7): DTGVSQNPRHKITKRGQNVTFRCDPISEHNRLYWYRQTLGQGPEFLTYFQNEAQLEKSRLLSDRFSAERPKGSFSTLEIQRTEQGDSAMYLCASSRPPPNSYEQYFGPGTRLTVT.